These 24 T cell receptor beta chains were all obtained from the same sample, sequenced in a study of T cells in Graves' hyperthyroidism and ophthalmopathy. What was amplified from RNA transcripts were TCR beta CDR3 regions. The TCR CDR3 was amplified in a first-round RT-PCR using the HTBI primer set. Using its own MiXCR run on the multiplex PCR reads, TCRdb lists one record per CDR3 protein. This sample has around 520,000 distinct CDR3 sequences, with approximately 25% found just once. Sample: blood. These receptors were collected from a woman in her 30s with Graves' ophthalmopathy.

This clonotype appeared many times. V is TRBV11-1 and J is TRBJ2-2; D not certain. This CDR3 is built from 12 residues. Trimming took 6 bases from V and 7 from J, leaving 9 bases between them. Germline CDR1 SGHAT, CDR2 FQDESV (reference sequence). CDR3 DNA sequence: TGTGCCAGCAGTTCGGACGGCGGGGAGCTGTTTTTT. Protein product: CASSSDGGELFF.

The chain links TRBV9 to TRBJ2-7; D ambiguous. The CDR3 contains 14 residues. CDR1 and CDR2 (germline): SGDLS, YYNGEE. The V and J ends lost 0 bases and 4 bases respectively, with 11 bases between them. The CDR3, as DNA: TGTGCCAGCAGCGTAGGGTCGGGTCGATACGAGCAGTACTTC. This translates into CASSVGSGRYEQYF.

This clonotype was found a few times. This chain uses TRBV6-1 with TRBJ2-2; 8 bases are shared with TRBD2. Germline CDR1 MNHNS, CDR2 SASEGT. The CDR3 contains 18 residues. Trimming cost V 3 bases and J 2 bases; bases outside gene matches: 11. CDR3 residues: CASSENYGGLANTGELFF. CDR3 DNA sequence: TGTGCCAGCAGTGAGAACTATGGAGGACTAGCAAACACCGGGGAGCTGTTTTTT.

This clonotype showed up many times. This chain joins TRBV12-3 or TRBV12-4 and TRBJ1-2, with TRBD1 matching over 9 bases. J was trimmed by 7 bases and V by 2 bases; bases with no gene match: 2. This CDR3 spans 13 amino acids. The CDR3 nucleotides read TGTGCCAGCAGTTTACGGGACAGGGCTGGCTACACCTTC. Translation gives CASSLRDRAGYTF.

This clonotype was found many times. The chain has TRBV3-1 and TRBJ2-2, with TRBD1 matching 7 bases. V lost 0 bases to trimming and J lost 6 bases; unmatched junction nucleotides: 1. Per the germline V gene, CDR1 is LGHDT and CDR2 is YNNKEL (reference sequence). CDR3 length: 14 residues. The CDR3, as DNA: TGTGCCAGCAGCCAAGAAGGGGGCTCCGGGGAGCTGTTTTTT. Translation gives CASSQEGGSGELFF.

Note on this clonotype: It may be a read error: a sequence one base away is much more abundant. V gene TRBV28 combines with J gene TRBJ1-1, with 8 bases matching TRBD1. The CDR3 covers 13 residues. The V segment lost 8 bases and the J segment 10 bases; nucleotides outside the gene matches: 12. Germline V CDR1 and CDR2: MDHEN, SYDVKM. CDR3 nucleotides: TGTGCCAGCTGGCGACAGGGGATTGTCGGAGCTTTCTTT. Translation gives CASWRQGIVGAFF.

This clonotype was seen at least ten times. DNA of the CDR3: TGTGCCAGCAGCCCGGGACTTAAAGAGACCCAGTACTTC. It is translated as CASSPGLKETQYF. The rearrangement uses TRBV12-3 or TRBV12-4 and TRBJ2-5; D may be TRBD2 (6 bases). This CDR3 is 13 amino acids long. Trimming pared 6 bases from V and 3 bases from J, leaving 11 bases between.

This clonotype has a count of ten or more. This chain links TRBV20-1 with TRBJ2-6; TRBD2 is a possible D gene (6 bases). This CDR3 comprises 16 residues. Trimming left V 0 bases short and J 2 bases short, with 11 bases between. Germline CDR1 is DFQATT and CDR2 is SNEGSKA (reference sequence). The CDR3 sequence: CSAREPGGAGANVLTF. DNA for the CDR3: TGCAGTGCTAGAGAGCCAGGAGGGGCTGGGGCCAACGTCCTGACTTTC.

This clonotype showed up many times. The chain carries TRBV14 and TRBJ2-7, with TRBD1 matching 8 bases. This CDR3 has 14 residues. Germline V gene data show CDR1 as SGHDN and CDR2 as FVKESK. V was clipped by 4 bases and J by 3 bases; unmatched bases: 5. CDR3 in amino acids: CASSLRDRFYEQYF. In nucleotides, the CDR3 is TGTGCCAGCAGCCTGCGGGACAGGTTCTACGAGCAGTACTTC. The entire variable domain, with the rest obtained from reference TRBV14 and TRBJ2-7, is as follows: EAGVTQFPSHSVIEKGQTVTLRCDPISGHDNLYWYRRVMGKEIKFLLHFVKESKQDESGMPNNRFLAERTGGTYSTLKVQPAELEDSGVYFCASSLRDRFYEQYFGPGTRLTVT.

This clonotype showed up just once. This chain connects TRBV18 to TRBJ2-7; no reliable D call. CDR3 length equals 13 residues. The germline gives CDR1 KGHSH, CDR2 LQKENI. Trimming took off 2 bases at V and 2 bases at J, with 7 bases between the two ends. CDR3 region: CASSPRAAYEQYF. For the CDR3, the DNA is TGTGCCAGCTCACCAAGGGCGGCCTACGAGCAGTACTTC.

This clonotype appeared many times. The chain recombines TRBV28 with TRBJ1-2; TRBD1 matches at 7 bases. Per germline, CDR1 MDHEN and CDR2 SYDVKM. V gave up 4 bases and J gave up 7 bases; unmatched junction bases: 9. The CDR3 sequence is 14 residues long. As DNA, the CDR3 is TGTGCCAGCAGTTCAACAGGGGAGCTAAGTGGCTACACCTTC. Translated, it gives CASSSTGELSGYTF.

This clonotype was picked up many times. V and J are TRBV6-5 and TRBJ1-1; 7 bases are shared with TRBD1. Germline assignment: CDR1 MNHEY and CDR2 SVGAGI. With V trimmed by 0 bases and J by 5 bases, 3 bases remained unmatched. The CDR3 length is 14 residues. The CDR3 reads CASSYSGRGTEAFF. Here the CDR3 DNA reads TGTGCCAGCAGTTACTCAGGCAGGGGGACTGAAGCTTTCTTT.

The table lists this clonotype with many counts. V is TRBV5-6 and J is TRBJ1-1, with 11 bases identical to TRBD1. This CDR3 is 16 amino acids long. CDR1 and CDR2 from the germline V gene are SGHDT and YYEEEE. V shed 0 bases and J 3 bases; nucleotides not matched to a gene: 4. Here the CDR3 DNA reads TGTGCCAGCAGCTTGGTAGGACAGGGGGCGGACACTGAAGCTTTCTTT. This encodes CASSLVGQGADTEAFF.

This sequence joins TRBV6-2 or TRBV6-3 and TRBJ2-5; the D call may be TRBD1 or TRBD2 (5 bases each). V lost 6 bases and J lost 1, with 15 bases in between. There are 15 residues in the CDR3. Germline CDR1 reads MNHEY; CDR2 reads SVGEGT. The CDR3 sequence: CASRLQTGLQETQYF. The CDR3 coding sequence is TGTGCCAGCAGGCTACAAACAGGACTCCAAGAGACCCAGTACTTC.

This chain joins TRBV20-1 and TRBJ2-2; no clear D gene. The germline gives CDR1 DFQATT, CDR2 SNEGSKA (reference sequence). V was clipped by 0 bases and J by 8 bases, with 10 bases between them. There are 13 residues in the CDR3. The DNA of the CDR3 is TGCAGTGCTAGAGAGGCCCTCCCGGGGGAGCTGTTTTTT. Encoded protein: CSAREALPGELFF.

This clonotype was counted many times. The chain combines TRBV2 with TRBJ2-2; D remains ambiguous. Trimming took 6 bases from V and 4 from J, leaving 9 bases between them. In germline, CDR1 is SNHLY, CDR2 FYNNEI. The CDR3 length is 13 residues. The CDR3 DNA follows: TGTGCCAGCAGGGGTAGATTCACCGGGGAGCTGTTTTTT. This translates into CASRGRFTGELFF.

This clonotype was detected ten times or more. V usage is TRBV20-1 and J usage is TRBJ2-7, with 7 bases aligning to TRBD2. CDR3 length: 11 amino acids. CDR1 is DFQATT, CDR2 SNEGSKA, per germline (reference sequence). With 6 bases clipped from V and 8 bases from J, the junction kept 7 bases outside the gene matches. The CDR3 coding sequence is TGCAGTGCAACAAGGGGAGGGCAGCAGTACTTC. Its protein product is CSATRGGQQYF.

This clonotype was detected only a few times. V gene TRBV27 combines with J gene TRBJ1-2; D is unclear. CDR1 is MNHEY, CDR2 SMNVEV, per germline (reference sequence). The germline V and J ends were trimmed by 2 bases and 3 bases, with 13 bases remaining between them. The CDR3 contains 15 residues. The CDR3, as DNA: TGTGCCAGCAGTTTAAGGTCACCGGTTCACTATGGCTACACCTTC. It encodes CASSLRSPVHYGYTF.

This clonotype was observed many times. Here the CDR3 DNA reads TGTGCCAGCAGTACCATCGGACTAGCGGGAGAAATGTACCAAGAGACCCAGTACTTC. Protein product: CASSTIGLAGEMYQETQYF. The chain has TRBV12-3 or TRBV12-4 and TRBJ2-5, with 13 bases aligning to TRBD2. The CDR3 is 19 amino acids. V trimming: 5 bases; J trimming: 0 bases; junction bases outside the gene matches: 12.

There are a few counts of this clonotype. The chain joins TRBV6-2 or TRBV6-3 to TRBJ2-2; TRBD2 matches 11 bases. CDR1 is MNHEY and CDR2 is SVGEGT in the germline V gene. There are 15 residues in the CDR3. Trimming took 2 bases from V and 4 from J; bases not matched to a gene: 0. In DNA, the CDR3 is TGTGCCAGCAGTTACACTAGCGGGAGCACCGGGGAGCTGTTTTTT. Protein sequence: CASSYTSGSTGELFF.

This clonotype was seen repeatedly, ten times or more. This rearrangement joins TRBV4-2 to TRBJ2-7, with a possible D match to TRBD2 (5 bases). Trimming pared 4 bases from V and 8 bases from J, leaving 15 bases between. Germline assignment: CDR1 LGHNA and CDR2 YNFKEQ. The CDR3 runs 13 residues. In DNA, the CDR3 is TGTGCCAGCAGCCCCCGGACTTCGTGGAAGCAGTACTTC. Translating gives CASSPRTSWKQYF.

This clonotype was found many times. The CDR3: CASSRGGNNEQFF. In nucleotides, the CDR3 is TGTGCCAGCAGCCGGGGGGGGAACAATGAGCAGTTCTTC. The chain recombines TRBV7-3 with TRBJ2-1; TRBD2 aligns across 8 bases. This CDR3 spans 13 amino acids. Looked up from germline, CDR1 is SGHTA and CDR2 is FQGTGA. V was clipped by 5 bases and J by 5 bases; unmatched bases: 2.

In this sample, this clonotype turned up many times. This sequence joins TRBV20-1 and TRBJ2-5, with TRBD2 matching 7 bases. The CDR3 is 14 residues long. The ends lost 6 bases at V and 3 bases at J; junction bases unmatched: 10. Germline loops: CDR1 DFQATT, CDR2 SNEGSKA (reference sequence). The CDR3 bases are TGCAGTGCCAACGAACCCGGGACTAAAGAGACCCAGTACTTC. Translated, it gives CSANEPGTKETQYF.

This clonotype showed up many times. The genes are TRBV7-6 and TRBJ1-1, with D perhaps matching TRBD1 (5 bases). Germline assignment: CDR1 SGHVS and CDR2 FNYEAQ. V gave up 4 bases and J gave up 3 bases, with 15 bases separating them. The CDR3 runs 15 residues. The chain's CDR3 is CASSSALRQYTEAFF. DNA for the CDR3: TGTGCCAGCAGCTCTGCCCTTAGACAGTACACTGAAGCTTTCTTT.